Below, 4 T cell receptor beta chains from the same sample are listed, as sequenced in a study of T cell changes during pregnancy in multiple sclerosis. Only in-frame clones appear in the TCRdb table, and some are missing; sequencing was by immunoSEQ multiplex PCR. The repertoire holds 35,000 to 45,000 clones, with over 75% as singletons. Sample: CD8+ T cells from peripheral blood mononuclear cells, taken before pregnancy. The source of these receptors is a female donor with multiple sclerosis, enrolled in a pregnancy study.

The rearrangement joins TRBV6-1 to TRBJ2-2; 10 nucleotides match TRBD1. The V segment lost 6 bases and the J segment 5 bases; nucleotides outside the gene matches: 3. Germline CDR1 is MNHNS and CDR2 is SASEGT. CDR3 length equals 14 residues. CDR3 in amino acids: CASSRQGATGELFF. The CDR3 coding sequence is TGTGCCAGCAGCCGACAGGGGGCGACCGGGGAGCTGTTTTTT.

V gene TRBV19 combines with J gene TRBJ2-1, with 12 bases that match TRBD2. The CDR3 runs 16 residues. V was pared by 7 bases and J by 0 bases, with 4 bases of the junction left unmatched. Germline V CDR1 and CDR2: LNHDA, SQIVND (reference sequence). DNA of the CDR3: TGTGCCAGTACTGTGACTAGCGGGAGCTCCTACAATGAGCAGTTCTTC. Translating it yields CASTVTSGSSYNEQFF.

This clone has a handful of counts. V gene TRBV7-9 combines with J gene TRBJ1-2; 10 bases fit TRBD1. The germline CDR1 and CDR2 sequences are SEHNR and FQNEAQ (reference sequence). Trimming took 1 base from V and 3 from J; bases not matched to a gene: 5. The CDR3 is made up of 16 amino acids. Written as DNA, the CDR3 is TGTGCCAGCAGCTTAGACCTCGGACAGGGGGACTATGGCTACACCTTC. Its protein is CASSLDLGQGDYGYTF.

This rearrangement joins TRBV6-1 to TRBJ2-7, with 7 bases matching TRBD1. J gave up 3 bases and V 7 bases, and 6 bases lay outside the gene matches. The CDR3 has 13 residues. Germline assignment: CDR1 MNHNS and CDR2 SASEGT. CDR3 sequence: CASKSGQHYEQYF. CDR3 nucleotide sequence: TGTGCCAGCAAATCGGGACAGCACTACGAGCAGTACTTC.